These 27 T cell receptor beta chains were sequenced from one sample in a study of tumor and adjacent non-tumor tissue in lung cancer. RNA was extracted from bulk tissue without any cell sorting. TCRbeta libraries were built with three rounds of nested PCR, modified from ARM-PCR. TCRdb passed the multiplex PCR reads through MiXCR, listing each CDR3 protein once. The data hold 70,000 to 80,000 distinct CDR3 sequences, with just under 75% observed a single time. Source material: lung tumor tissue. The receptors were sampled from a woman aged 40 to 50 with non-small cell lung cancer.

V gene TRBV24-1 combines with J gene TRBJ2-1; unclear D gene. The CDR3 is made up of 17 amino acids. V lost 4 bases, J lost 0 bases, and 15 bases lay in between. Germline CDR1 and CDR2: KGHDR and SFDVKD. For the CDR3, the DNA is TGTGCCACCAGTGACTACCCGGACGGAAGCTCCTACAATGAGCAGTTCTTC. Protein product: CATSDYPDGSSYNEQFF.

As regards this clonotype: A read error may produce the germline difference seen at one junction end. The V gene is TRBV6-5, the J gene TRBJ1-6; D is perhaps TRBD1 (6 bases). This CDR3 spans 14 amino acids. Germline values: CDR1 MNHEY, CDR2 SVGAGI. The CDR3 spells CANRAGSYNSPLHF. For the CDR3, the DNA is TGTGCCAACAGGGCAGGGTCCTATAATTCACCACTCCACTTT.

As regards this clonotype: Sequence at one end of the junction differs from germline and may be a read error. The chain employs TRBV4-1 and TRBJ2-5; D remains ambiguous. Germline V CDR1 and CDR2: MGHRA, YSYEKL. There are 14 residues in the CDR3. CDR3 sequence: CVSSQLRGWETQYF. CDR3 bases: TGCGTCAGCAGCCAATTACGTGGGTGGGAGACCCAGTACTTC.

With regard to this clonotype: One end of the junction fails to match germline, which may point to a read error. This chain joins TRBV5-1 and TRBJ2-6; 9 bases match TRBD1. This CDR3 is built from 17 residues. Per germline, CDR1 SGHRS and CDR2 YFSETQ. The CDR3 loop reads CASSSGQGFSRANVLTF. The CDR3 DNA reads as TGCGCCAGCAGCTCGGGACAGGGTTTCTCTAGGGCCAACGTCCTGACCTTC.

This clonotype was seen many times. The chain uses TRBV5-1 and TRBJ2-3; TRBD2 aligns across 10 bases. Germline V gene lookup returns CDR1 SGHRS and CDR2 YFSETQ. The CDR3 has 16 amino acids. The V and J ends lost 2 bases and 5 bases, in that order; junction bases with no gene match: 8. In nucleotides, the CDR3 is TGCGCCAGCAGCTTTGGTAGCGGGGGGCACATAGATACGCAGTATTTT. Its protein is CASSFGSGGHIDTQYF.

The chain has TRBV20-1 and TRBJ2-3; TRBD2 matches at 8 bases. Losses at the gene ends were 6 bases for V and 2 bases for J; bases not matched to a gene: 16. CDR1 is DFQATT, CDR2 SNEGSKA, per germline (reference sequence). The CDR3 consists of 17 residues. The CDR3: CSAPRTSSLILTDTQYF. DNA of the CDR3: TGCAGTGCACCCCGGACTAGCAGTCTAATACTCACAGATACGCAGTATTTT.

The rearrangement joins TRBV6-2 or TRBV6-3 to TRBJ2-7; D perhaps matches TRBD2 (6 bases). Germline V gene data show CDR1 as MNHEY and CDR2 as SVGEGT. Trimming removed 7 bases from V and 5 bases from J, with 27 bases in between. This CDR3 spans 17 amino acids. CDR3: CASTLRDSGGPSDEQYF. CDR3 nucleotides: TGTGCCAGCACCTTAAGGGACTCCGGGGGTCCAAGCGACGAGCAGTACTTC.

In the case of this clonotype: In this CDR3 the conserved last residue, phenylalanine or tryptophan, is missing, so a read error is likely. The J gene is TRBJ2-5, the V gene TRBV12-3 or TRBV12-4; D may match TRBD1 or TRBD2 (6 bases each). The CDR3 runs 14 residues. The CDR3 DNA sequence: TGTGCCAGAAGTTTTCCCGGGGGCGGGGAGACCCAGTACTTA. Translation gives CARSFPGGGETQYL.

Comments on this clonotype: Relative to the germline gene, one junction end is altered; a read error may explain this. J is TRBJ2-7 and V is TRBV10-3, with D perhaps given as TRBD1 or TRBD2 (5 bases each). This CDR3 has 13 amino acids. CDR1 and CDR2 (germline): ENHRY, SYGVKD. The CDR3: CAIRRLRDHEQYF. The CDR3 region has the DNA TGTGCCATCAGGAGACTTCGGGACCACGAACAGTACTTC.

With regard to this clonotype: An end of the junction differs from the germline gene, which may be a read error. This rearrangement joins TRBV5-4 to TRBJ1-4; D is unclear. There are 15 residues in the CDR3. CDR1 and CDR2 (germline): SGHNT, YYREEE (reference sequence). The CDR3 coding sequence is TGTGCCAGCAGCTTGTGGGATGGAGGGAGTGAAAAACTGATTTTT. Translating it yields CASSLWDGGSEKLIF.

About this clonotype: A much more abundant neighbour one base away suggests this may be a read error. The CDR3 nucleotides read TGTGCCAGCAACTTAAGGTATCAGCCCCAGCATTTT. It specifies CASNLRYQPQHF. V usage is TRBV5-8 and J usage is TRBJ1-5; D not certain. Per germline, CDR1 SGHTS and CDR2 YDEGEE. V lost 6 bases and J lost 5, with 9 bases in between. This CDR3 region has 12 residues. Together with reference TRBV5-8 and TRBJ1-5, the CDR3 gives the full variable domain: EAGVTQSPTHLIKTRGQQATLRCSPISGHTSVYWYQQALGLGLQFLLWYDEGEERNRGNFPPRFSGRQFPNYSSELNVNALELEDSALYLCASNLRYQPQHFGDGTRLSIL.

This chain connects TRBV6-5 to TRBJ1-5; D possibly corresponds to TRBD1 (6 bases). The V gene lost 6 bases and the J gene lost 12 bases, with 30 bases spanning the gap. The CDR3 loop spans 17 amino acids. The germline gives CDR1 MNHEY, CDR2 SVGAGI. For the CDR3, the DNA is TGTGCCAGCAGCACCTCCCGGCCTGGGACACCTCCGAGGCTCCAGCATTTT. Amino acids: CASSTSRPGTPPRLQHF.

This chain joins TRBV20-1 and TRBJ1-6; D gene uncertain. Trimming cost V 2 bases and J 3 bases, with 17 bases left between them. From germline, CDR1 is DFQATT and CDR2 SNEGSKA (reference sequence). CDR3 length: 17 residues. The CDR3 DNA is TGCAGTGCTAGAAATCTGATGCTGGGCCGCTATAATTCACCCCTCCACTTT. Translated, it gives CSARNLMLGRYNSPLHF.

The chain links TRBV11-2 to TRBJ2-7, with TRBD2 matching 10 bases. The length of the CDR3 is 15 residues. Looked up from germline, CDR1 is SGHAT and CDR2 is FQNNGV. The trim removed 7 bases at V and 4 bases at J, leaving 10 bases unmatched. CDR3 loop: CASNHPGTSVYEQYF. CDR3 DNA sequence: TGTGCCAGCAATCACCCCGGGACTAGCGTATACGAGCAGTACTTC.

The sample holds a few counts of this clonotype. A junction boundary mismatches the germline segment, possibly from a read error. The genes are TRBV11-1 and TRBJ2-1; D is tentatively TRBD1 or TRBD2 (5 bases each). This CDR3 comprises 12 residues. In germline, CDR1 is SGHAT, CDR2 FQDESV (reference sequence). The CDR3 coding sequence is TGTGCCAGCAACTACCTTTCCGGGGCCCAGTTTTTC. Residues: CASNYLSGAQFF.

This clonotype was seen once. The junction does not match germline at one end; this may be a read error. The chain uses TRBV5-1 and TRBJ2-3; tentatively, D is TRBD1 or TRBD2 (7 bases each). The CDR3 totals 19 residues. Germline loops: CDR1 SGHRS, CDR2 YFSETQ. The CDR3 DNA follows: TGTCCCAGCAGCATCAGCCAAAGTGGCAGGGGGAGGGGCACAGATACGCAGTATTTT. It encodes CPSSISQSGRGRGTDTQYF.

As for this clonotype: At one end the junction does not follow the germline gene, possibly because of a read error. The gene calls are TRBV13 and TRBJ1-2, with D uncertain. CDR1 and CDR2 from the germline V gene are PRHDT and FYEKMQ (reference sequence). CDR3 length equals 16 residues. The CDR3 is CASSLGIGNDNYGYTF. In DNA, the CDR3 is TGTGCTAGCAGCTTAGGGATAGGGAATGATAACTATGGCTACACCTTC.

This clonotype was recorded a few times. Being one base from a much bigger clone, this may be a read error. V and J are TRBV5-5 and TRBJ2-3; possible D gene TRBD2, 5 bases. V was trimmed by 4 bases and J by 4 bases, leaving 13 bases between them. Germline assignment: CDR1 SGHKS and CDR2 YYEKEE (reference sequence). The CDR3 spans 14 residues. CDR3 residues: CASSPGGTSDTQYF. The CDR3 coding sequence is TGTGCCAGCAGCCCCGGAGGAACCTCAGATACGCAGTATTTT.

Notes on this clonotype: A junction boundary mismatches the germline segment, possibly from a read error. The genes are TRBV11-2 and TRBJ1-1; D is perhaps TRBD1 (5 bases). Germline V gives CDR1 SGHAT, CDR2 FQNNGV. The CDR3 contains 14 residues. CDR3 nucleotides: TGTGACAGCAGCTTAGACGGGTGCGGCTGGGGGGCTTTCTTT. As protein: CDSSLDGCGWGAFF.

As for this clonotype: The junction departs from germline at one end; a sequencing error may be responsible. The chain recombines TRBV2 with TRBJ2-2; D possibly corresponds to TRBD2 (6 bases). This CDR3 has 15 residues. Germline CDR1 SNHLY, CDR2 FYNNEI. CDR3 amino acids: CASMFSGAYTGELLF. The CDR3 nucleotides are TGTGCCAGCATGTTTTCGGGAGCGTACACCGGGGAGCTGCTTTTT.

A note on this clonotype: A much larger clone lies one base from this, so it may be a read error. The gene calls are TRBV16 and TRBJ1-6, with a tentative D call TRBD1 (5 bases). CDR1 KGHSY and CDR2 FQNENV come from the germline V gene. The CDR3 contains 14 residues. V was cut by 1 base and J by 7 bases, with 8 bases left in between. CDR3 protein: CASSQFRQNSPLHF. In DNA, the CDR3 is TGTGCCAGCAGCCAATTCAGACAGAATTCACCCCTCCACTTT.

About this clonotype itself: One junction end disagrees with the germline gene, perhaps due to a read error. This sequence joins TRBV29-1 and TRBJ2-7, with 7 bases aligning to TRBD1. Germline values: CDR1 SQVTM, CDR2 ANQGSEA. The CDR3 is 15 residues long. The CDR3 DNA reads as TGCTGCGTTGAAGGATCCCCGACAGGGAACGACGAGCAGTACTTC. Amino acid sequence: CCVEGSPTGNDEQYF.

This clonotype was picked up one time. At one end, the junction sequence differs from germline, possibly due to a read error. The chain links TRBV5-1 to TRBJ2-7, with 9 bases lining up with TRBD1. The CDR3 sequence is 16 residues long. Germline V gives CDR1 SGHRS, CDR2 YFSETQ. This CDR3 is CASSLTQGQGTREQYF. The CDR3 DNA reads TGCGCCAGCAGCTTGACGCAAGGACAGGGGACGCGCGAGCAGTATTTC.

The chain recombines TRBV5-1 with TRBJ2-6; 8 bases line up with TRBD2. This CDR3 region has 18 residues. The germline gives CDR1 SGHRS, CDR2 YFSETQ. J was trimmed by 0 bases and V by 0 bases; bases with no gene match: 5. The CDR3 nucleotides are TGCGCCAGCAGCTTGGCTTCAGGACTAGCCTCTGGGGCCAACGTCCTGACTTTC. Its protein product is CASSLASGLASGANVLTF.

A note on this clonotype: One junction end does not reproduce the germline sequence, and a read error may be involved. The chain combines TRBV10-2 with TRBJ1-5; 7 bases line up with TRBD1. Germline CDR1 and CDR2: WSHSY and SAAADI. This CDR3 is built from 13 residues. CDR3 bases: TGCGCCAGTAGTGACAGGGCCAGTCAGCCCCAGCATTTT. Its translation is CASSDRASQPQHF.

This chain links TRBV24-1 with TRBJ1-2; 9 nucleotides match TRBD1. This CDR3 comprises 15 residues. V trimming: 9 bases; J trimming: 6 bases; junction bases outside the gene matches: 13. Germline V gives CDR1 KGHDR, CDR2 SFDVKD. CDR3 DNA sequence: TGTGCCACCGATGGGACAGGGCAATGTGGAGATGGCTACACCTTC. This translates into CATDGTGQCGDGYTF.

This clonotype was counted a few times. The chain has TRBV5-5 and TRBJ1-6; 10 nucleotides match TRBD1. The CDR3 contains 13 residues. Germline V gives CDR1 SGHKS, CDR2 YYEKEE (reference sequence). The trim removed 8 bases at V and 9 bases at J, leaving 5 bases unmatched. This chain's CDR3 is CASRGQGGSPLHF. The CDR3 DNA is TGTGCCAGTAGAGGACAGGGGGGTTCACCCCTCCACTTT.